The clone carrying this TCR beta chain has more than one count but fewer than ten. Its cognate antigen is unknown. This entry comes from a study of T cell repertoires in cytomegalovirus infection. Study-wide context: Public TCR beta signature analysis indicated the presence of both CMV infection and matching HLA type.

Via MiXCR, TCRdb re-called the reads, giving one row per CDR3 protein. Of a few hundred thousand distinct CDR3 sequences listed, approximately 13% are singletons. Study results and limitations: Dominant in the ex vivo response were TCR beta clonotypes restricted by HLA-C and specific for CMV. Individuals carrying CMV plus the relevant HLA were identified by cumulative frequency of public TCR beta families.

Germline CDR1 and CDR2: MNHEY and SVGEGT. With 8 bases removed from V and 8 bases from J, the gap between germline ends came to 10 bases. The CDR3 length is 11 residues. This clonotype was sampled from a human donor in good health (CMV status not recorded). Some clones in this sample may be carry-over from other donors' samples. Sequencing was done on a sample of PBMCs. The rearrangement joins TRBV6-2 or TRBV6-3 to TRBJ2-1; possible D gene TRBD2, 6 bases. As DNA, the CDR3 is TGTGCCAGCGGAGGGCGTGATGAGCAGTTCTTC. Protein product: CASGGRDEQFF.